This TCR beta chain appears in the sequencing data of a study of T cell clonotyping in hematopoietic cell transplantation (dated by TCRdb to the early 2020s). Notes on the research overall: Recipient samples taken before transplant were obtained following cytoreduction. In the study, more than 120 blood samples were gathered from 40 or so consecutive transplant recipients and their related donors. Recruitment of patients ran from 2015 to early 2017, and follow-up continued until September 2020 or until death.

Reading the label with the study, this specimen's time point is: recipient sample about 28 days before transplant, after cytoreduction. Recipient blood was collected about 28 days before transplant and at days 30, 100 and 180 after transplant. Nuclei Lysis Solution was used to extract genomic DNA from fresh or cryopreserved unfractionated peripheral blood mononuclear cells. The immunoSEQ assay, a bias-controlled multiplex PCR using V- and J-specific primers, was used to amplify TCR beta CDR3 regions from genomic DNA. In a second PCR step, a proprietary barcode and Illumina adapter sequences were attached to the CDR3 amplicons. An Illumina MiSeq instrument was used for sequencing of the CDR3 libraries. The authors' pipeline ran thus. immunoSEQ Analyzer 3.0 was used for export and quality control, with R Bioconductor and Immunarch used for downstream analyses. Repertoire metrics were calculated using only productive rearrangements within the normalized downsampled data set. In the normalized cohort, clonotypes with more than 5 templates were defined as pathologically expanded. The Inverse Simpson Index was used to measure repertoire diversity. To capture all clonotypes, CMV-specificity analyses were performed on the non-normalized data set. TCRdb obtained this table from immuneACCESS and retained in-frame rearrangements with V and J assigned. These tables miss some clones; where compared with another copy, unresolved V genes account for less than half of the shortfall, and the remainder is unexplained. Clone size and the V and J calls come from that table; the DNA yielded D and trimming. This sample comprises around 15,000 clones, 93% of them detected only once. Of the sample, about 1.7% falls within the top ten clones.

Sequences SGHAT (CDR1) and FQNNGV (CDR2) are obtained from the germline V gene. The CDR3 runs 15 amino acids, cysteine and phenylalanine included. Left in the record is the CDR3 DNA by itself, 45 bases read in frame from the first base. Trimming takes 1 base from V and 6 bases from J, and the germline ends sit 15 bases apart. General study outcomes and caveats: A decrease in recipient TCR diversity was observed after transplant, and a progressive increase in pathologically expanded clonotypes was seen from day 30 to day 180. Inverse Simpson Index values from donors and from recipients before transplant predicted broader TCR repertoire diversity after transplant. The sample size was limited and the cells went unsorted, which meant the CD4 and CD8 repertoire contributions could not be told apart. Only a small fraction of recipient repertoires overlapped donor repertoires, with over 95% appearing de novo at the given depth.

Remarks on this clone: Its antigen is currently not known. Base-call qualities are not available, and no considerably larger clone is one nucleotide away.

The specimen was peripheral blood mononuclear cells, collected before stem cell transplant. Here the chain combines TRBV11-2 and TRBJ2-5, with the D gene call left open. The origin of this receptor is a man aged 18 to 30 with biphenotypic leukemia. Some clones in this sample may be carry-over from other donors' samples. The nucleotide sequence is given as TGTGCCAGCAGCTTAGGCAGCGCCCGTGTTCAGACCCAGTACTTC. Its protein reads: CASSLGSARVQTQYF.